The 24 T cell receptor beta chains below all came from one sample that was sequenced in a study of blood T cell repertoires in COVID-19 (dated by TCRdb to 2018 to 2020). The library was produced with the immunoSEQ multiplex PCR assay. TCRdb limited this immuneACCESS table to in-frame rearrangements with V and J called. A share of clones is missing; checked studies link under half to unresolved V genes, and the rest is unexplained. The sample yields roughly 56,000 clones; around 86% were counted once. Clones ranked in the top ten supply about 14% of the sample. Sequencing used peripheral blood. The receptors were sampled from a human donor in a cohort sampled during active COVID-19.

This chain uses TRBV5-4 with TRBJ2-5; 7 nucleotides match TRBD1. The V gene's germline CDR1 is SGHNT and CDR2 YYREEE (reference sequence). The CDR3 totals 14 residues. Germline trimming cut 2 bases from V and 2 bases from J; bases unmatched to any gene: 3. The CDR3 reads CASSLDRVQETQYF. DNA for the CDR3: TGTGCCAGCAGCTTAGACAGGGTACAAGAGACCCAGTACTTC.

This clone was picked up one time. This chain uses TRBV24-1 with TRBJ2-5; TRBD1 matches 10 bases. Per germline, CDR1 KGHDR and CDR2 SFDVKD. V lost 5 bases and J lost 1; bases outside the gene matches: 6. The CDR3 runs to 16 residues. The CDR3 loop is CATSAGTGVFQETQYF. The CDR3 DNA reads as TGTGCCACCAGTGCGGGGACAGGGGTCTTCCAAGAGACCCAGTACTTC.

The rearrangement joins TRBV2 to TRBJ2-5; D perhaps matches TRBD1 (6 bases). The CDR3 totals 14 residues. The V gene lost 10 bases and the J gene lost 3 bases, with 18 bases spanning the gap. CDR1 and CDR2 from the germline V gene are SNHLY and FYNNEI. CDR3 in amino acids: CATARTESEETQYF. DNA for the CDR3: TGTGCCACCGCTCGGACAGAGTCGGAAGAGACCCAGTACTTC. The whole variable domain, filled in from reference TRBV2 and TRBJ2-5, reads EPEVTQTPSHQVTQMGQEVILRCVPISNHLYFYWYRQILGQKVEFLVSFYNNEISEKSEIFDDQFSVERPDGSNFTLKIRSTKLEDSAMYFCATARTESEETQYFGPGTRLLVL.

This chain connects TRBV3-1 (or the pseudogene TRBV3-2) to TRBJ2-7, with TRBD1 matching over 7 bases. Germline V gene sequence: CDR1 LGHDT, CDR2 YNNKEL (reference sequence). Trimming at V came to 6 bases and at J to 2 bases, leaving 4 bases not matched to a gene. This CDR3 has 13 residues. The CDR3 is CASRGTAAYEQYF. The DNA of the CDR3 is TGTGCCAGCAGGGGGACAGCAGCCTACGAGCAGTACTTC.

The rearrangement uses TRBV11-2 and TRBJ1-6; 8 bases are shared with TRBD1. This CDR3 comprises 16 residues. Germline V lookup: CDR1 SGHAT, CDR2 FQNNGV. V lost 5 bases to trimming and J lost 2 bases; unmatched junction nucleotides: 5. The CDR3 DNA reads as TGTGCCAGCAGCCGCGGACAGGGCCCCTATAATTCACCCCTCCACTTT. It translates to CASSRGQGPYNSPLHF.

In nucleotides, the CDR3 is TGCGCCAGCAGCTTGGGGGCCGGGACAGGGGGCACTGAAGCTTTCTTT. The encoded protein is CASSLGAGTGGTEAFF. The chain couples TRBV5-1 to TRBJ1-1; 11 bases agree with TRBD1. This CDR3 spans 16 amino acids. Germline values: CDR1 SGHRS, CDR2 YFSETQ. The junction had 5 bases not matched to a gene; V was cut back by 0 bases and J by 4 bases.

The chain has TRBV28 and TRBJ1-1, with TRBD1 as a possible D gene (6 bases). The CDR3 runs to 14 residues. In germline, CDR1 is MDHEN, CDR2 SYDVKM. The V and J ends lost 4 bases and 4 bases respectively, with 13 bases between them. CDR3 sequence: CASSSPPGATEAFF. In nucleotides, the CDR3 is TGTGCCAGCAGTTCGCCCCCAGGGGCCACTGAAGCTTTCTTT.

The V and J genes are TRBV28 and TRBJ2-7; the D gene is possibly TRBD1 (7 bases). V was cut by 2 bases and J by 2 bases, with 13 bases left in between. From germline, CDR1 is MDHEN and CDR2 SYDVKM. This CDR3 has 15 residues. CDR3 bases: TGTGCCAGCAGTTTAGGAGGGGGCAACGCCTACGAGCAGTACTTC. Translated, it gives CASSLGGGNAYEQYF.

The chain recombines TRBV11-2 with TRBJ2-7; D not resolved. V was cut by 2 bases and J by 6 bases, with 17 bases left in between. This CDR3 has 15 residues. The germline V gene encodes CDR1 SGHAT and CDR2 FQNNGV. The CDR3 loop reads CASSLRNSAAFEQYF. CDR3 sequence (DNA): TGTGCCAGCAGCTTAAGAAATTCGGCGGCGTTCGAGCAGTACTTC.

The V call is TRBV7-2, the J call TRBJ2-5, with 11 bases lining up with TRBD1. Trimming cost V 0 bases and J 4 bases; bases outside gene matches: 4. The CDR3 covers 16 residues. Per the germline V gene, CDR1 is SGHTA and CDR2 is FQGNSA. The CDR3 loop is CASSLAVGQGGETQYF. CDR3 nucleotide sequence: TGTGCCAGCAGCTTAGCTGTGGGACAGGGGGGAGAGACCCAGTACTTC.

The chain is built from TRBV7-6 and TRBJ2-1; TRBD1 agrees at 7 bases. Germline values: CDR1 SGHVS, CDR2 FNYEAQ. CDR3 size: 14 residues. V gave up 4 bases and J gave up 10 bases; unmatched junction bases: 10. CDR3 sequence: CASSSYRGDGEQFF. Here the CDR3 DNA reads TGTGCCAGCAGCTCCTACAGGGGAGATGGGGAGCAGTTCTTC. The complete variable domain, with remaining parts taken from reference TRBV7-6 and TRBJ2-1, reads GAGVSQSPRYKVTKRGQDVALRCDPISGHVSLYWYRQALGQGPEFLTYFNYEAQQDKSGLPNDRFSAERPEGSISTLTIQRTEQRDSAMYRCASSSYRGDGEQFFGPGTRLTVL.

The CDR3 DNA reads as TGTGCCAGCAGCGGAACAGCCCTGGGGAGTAGCAATCAGCCCCAGCATTTT. The encoded protein is CASSGTALGSSNQPQHF. This chain links TRBV11-2 with TRBJ1-5, with D uncertain. Germline V gene sequence: CDR1 SGHAT, CDR2 FQNNGV. The CDR3 is 17 residues long. V shed 5 bases and J shed 0 bases, with 17 bases lying between them.

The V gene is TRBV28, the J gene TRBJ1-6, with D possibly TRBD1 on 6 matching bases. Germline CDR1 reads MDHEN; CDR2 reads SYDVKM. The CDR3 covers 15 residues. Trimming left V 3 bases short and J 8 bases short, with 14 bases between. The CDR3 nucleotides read TGTGCCAGCAGTTTTTCGGGGGGGCGTTATTCACCCCTCCACTTT. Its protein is CASSFSGGRYSPLHF. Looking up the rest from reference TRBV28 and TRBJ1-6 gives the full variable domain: DVKVTQSSRYLVKRTGEKVFLECVQDMDHENMFWYRQDPGLGLRLIYFSYDVKMKEKGDIPEGYSVSREKKERFSLILESASTNQTSMYLCASSFSGGRYSPLHFGNGTRLTVT.

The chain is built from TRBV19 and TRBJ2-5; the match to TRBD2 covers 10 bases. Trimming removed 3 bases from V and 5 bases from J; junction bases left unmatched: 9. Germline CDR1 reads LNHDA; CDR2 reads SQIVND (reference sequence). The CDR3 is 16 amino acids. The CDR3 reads CASSIHASGRSETQYF. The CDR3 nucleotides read TGTGCCAGTAGTATTCACGCTAGCGGGAGATCGGAGACCCAGTACTTC.

The chain's CDR3 is CASSWGPMNTEAFF. The DNA of the CDR3 is TGTGCCAGCTCGTGGGGGCCGATGAACACTGAAGCTTTCTTT. The chain has TRBV5-5 and TRBJ1-1; D possibly corresponds to TRBD1 (6 bases). The CDR3 is made up of 14 amino acids. CDR1 is SGHKS and CDR2 is YYEKEE in the germline V gene (reference sequence). Trimming removed 7 bases at V and 0 bases at J, with 13 bases between.

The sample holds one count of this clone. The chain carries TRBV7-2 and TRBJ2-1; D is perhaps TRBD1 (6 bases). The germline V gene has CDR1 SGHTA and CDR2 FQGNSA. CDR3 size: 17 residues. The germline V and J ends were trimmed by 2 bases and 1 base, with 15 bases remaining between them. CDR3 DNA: TGTGCCAGCAGCTTACGTGGTGGACAGTCGTCCTACAATGAGCAGTTCTTC. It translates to CASSLRGGQSSYNEQFF.

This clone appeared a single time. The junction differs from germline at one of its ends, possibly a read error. The CDR3 sequence is CASSSGVSLYGYTF. The DNA for the CDR3 is TGTGCCAGTAGTTCAGGGGTTTCCCTATATGGCTACACCTTC. The chain carries TRBV28 and TRBJ1-2, with D possibly matching TRBD1 (6 bases). The germline gives CDR1 MDHEN, CDR2 SYDVKM. The CDR3 runs 14 residues.

The CDR3 sequence is CASHKGGLNTEAFF. The CDR3 coding sequence is TGTGCCAGCCATAAGGGGGGGTTGAACACTGAAGCTTTCTTT. The chain is built from TRBV19 and TRBJ1-1; tentatively, D is TRBD1 (6 bases). The V end was cut by 9 bases, the J end by 0 bases, with 14 bases between. The CDR3 runs 14 residues. The germline CDR1 and CDR2 sequences are LNHDA and SQIVND (reference sequence).

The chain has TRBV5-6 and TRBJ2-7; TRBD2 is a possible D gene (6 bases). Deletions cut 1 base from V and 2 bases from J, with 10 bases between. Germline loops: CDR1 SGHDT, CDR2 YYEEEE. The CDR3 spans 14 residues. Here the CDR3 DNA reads TGTGCCAGCAGCTTGTCCCCGGGAGCCTACGAGCAGTACTTC. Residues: CASSLSPGAYEQYF. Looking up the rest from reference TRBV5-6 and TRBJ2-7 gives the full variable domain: DAGVTQSPTHLIKTRGQQVTLRCSPKSGHDTVSWYQQALGQGPQFIFQYYEEEERQRGNFPDRFSGHQFPNYSSELNVNALLLGDSALYLCASSLSPGAYEQYFGPGTRLTVT.

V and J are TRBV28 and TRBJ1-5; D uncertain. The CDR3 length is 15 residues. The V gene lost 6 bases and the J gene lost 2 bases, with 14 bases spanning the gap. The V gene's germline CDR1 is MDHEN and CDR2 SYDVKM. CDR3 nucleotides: TGTGCCAGCAGCCCGGCCAGCGGGGGCAATCAGCCCCAGCATTTT. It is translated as CASSPASGGNQPQHF.

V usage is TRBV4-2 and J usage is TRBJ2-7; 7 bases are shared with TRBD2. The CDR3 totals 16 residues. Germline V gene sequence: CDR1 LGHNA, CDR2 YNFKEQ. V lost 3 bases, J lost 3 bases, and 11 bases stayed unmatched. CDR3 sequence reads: CASSQLGVAGFYEQYF. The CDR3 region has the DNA TGTGCCAGCAGCCAGCTGGGGGTAGCGGGTTTCTACGAGCAGTACTTC.

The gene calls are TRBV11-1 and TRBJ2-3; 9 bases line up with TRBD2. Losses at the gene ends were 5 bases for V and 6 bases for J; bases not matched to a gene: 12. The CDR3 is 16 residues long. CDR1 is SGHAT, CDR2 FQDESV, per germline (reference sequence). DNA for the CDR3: TGTGCCAGCAGCCGGGGGGGACTAGCCCTGGGGGATACGCAGTATTTT. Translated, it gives CASSRGGLALGDTQYF.

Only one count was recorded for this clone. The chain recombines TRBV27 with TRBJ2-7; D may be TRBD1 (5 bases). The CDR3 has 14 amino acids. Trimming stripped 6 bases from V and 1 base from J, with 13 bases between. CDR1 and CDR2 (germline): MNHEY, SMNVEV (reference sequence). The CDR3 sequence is CASRTPGFSYEQYF. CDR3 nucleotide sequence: TGTGCCAGCAGGACACCAGGGTTTTCCTACGAGCAGTACTTC.

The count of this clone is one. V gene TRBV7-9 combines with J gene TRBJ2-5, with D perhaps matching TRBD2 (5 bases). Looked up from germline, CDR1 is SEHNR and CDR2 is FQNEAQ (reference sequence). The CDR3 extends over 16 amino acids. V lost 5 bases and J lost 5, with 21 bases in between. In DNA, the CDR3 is TGTGCCAGCAGCCGCTCCCAGCGCGAGACGGGGGAGACCCAGTACTTC. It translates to CASSRSQRETGETQYF.